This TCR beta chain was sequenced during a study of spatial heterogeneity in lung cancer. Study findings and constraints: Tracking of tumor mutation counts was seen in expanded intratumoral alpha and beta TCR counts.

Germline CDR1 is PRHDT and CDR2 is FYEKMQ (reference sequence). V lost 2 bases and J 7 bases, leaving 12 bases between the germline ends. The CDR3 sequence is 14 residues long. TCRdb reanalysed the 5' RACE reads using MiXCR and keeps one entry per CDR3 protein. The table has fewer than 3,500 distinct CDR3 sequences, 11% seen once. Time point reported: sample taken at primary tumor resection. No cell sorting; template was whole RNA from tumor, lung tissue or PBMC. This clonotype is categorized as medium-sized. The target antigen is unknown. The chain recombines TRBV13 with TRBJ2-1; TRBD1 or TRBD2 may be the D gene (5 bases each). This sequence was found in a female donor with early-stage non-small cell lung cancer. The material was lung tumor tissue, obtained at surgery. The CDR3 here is CASSLRIWGNEQFF. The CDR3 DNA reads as TGTGCCAGCAGCTTAAGGATTTGGGGGAATGAGCAGTTCTTC.